This T cell receptor (beta chain) was found in a study of T cells in Graves' hyperthyroidism and ophthalmopathy. Concerning this clonotype: Antigen unknown.

Patients having uncontrolled infection, another autoimmune disease, pregnancy or lactation were not included. What was amplified from RNA transcripts were TCR beta CDR3 regions. RT-PCR in the first round (using the HTBI primer set) targeted the TCR CDR3. TCRdb re-analysed the multiplex PCR reads in MiXCR, keeping a single row per CDR3 protein. Of about 570,000 distinct CDR3 sequences in the sample, 35% to 55% were seen once. V shed 4 bases and J 9 bases; nucleotides not matched to a gene: 12. Germline CDR1 SGHVS, CDR2 FNYEAQ. The CDR3 extends over 15 amino acids. Notes on the study in general: Researchers found most expanded thyroid clonotypes above 0.001 in blood as well. For ophthalmopathy, model prediction preceded onset by a median around six months.

This chain joins TRBV7-6 and TRBJ1-5; 7 bases map to TRBD1. Sequencing used peripheral blood or thyroid tissue (not recorded which). The TCR comes from an adult woman with Graves' disease, either hyperthyroidism or ophthalmopathy (not recorded which). In DNA form, the CDR3 reads TGTGCCAGCAGCTCACGACAGGGCGGTGGGGGGCCCCAGCATTTT. The encoded protein is CASSSRQGGGGPQHF.